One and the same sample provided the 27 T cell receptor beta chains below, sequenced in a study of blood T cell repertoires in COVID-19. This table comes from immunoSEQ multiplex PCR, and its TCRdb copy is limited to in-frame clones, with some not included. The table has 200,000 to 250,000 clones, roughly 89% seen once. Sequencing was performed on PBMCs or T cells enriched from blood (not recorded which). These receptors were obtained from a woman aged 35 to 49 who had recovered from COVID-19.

In nucleotides, the CDR3 is TGTGCCAGCAGCCCCTGGAGGGGGCGAGCAAACTATGGCTACACCTTC. Its protein is CASSPWRGRANYGYTF. V gene TRBV5-4 combines with J gene TRBJ1-2; 7 positions match TRBD1. Trimming cost V 4 bases and J 2 bases; bases outside gene matches: 11. The germline V gene encodes CDR1 SGHNT and CDR2 YYREEE (reference sequence). The CDR3 covers 16 residues.

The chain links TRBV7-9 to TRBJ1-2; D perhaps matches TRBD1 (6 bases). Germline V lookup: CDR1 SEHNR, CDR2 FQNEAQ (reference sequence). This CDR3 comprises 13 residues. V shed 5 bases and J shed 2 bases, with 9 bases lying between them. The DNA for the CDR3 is TGTGCCAGCAGCGGGACACCAAACTATGGCTACACCTTC. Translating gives CASSGTPNYGYTF.

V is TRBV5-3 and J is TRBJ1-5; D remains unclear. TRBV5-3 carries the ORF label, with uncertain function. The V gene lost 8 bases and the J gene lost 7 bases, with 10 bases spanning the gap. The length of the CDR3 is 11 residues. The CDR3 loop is CASNNTQPQHF. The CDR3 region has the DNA TGTGCCAGTAACAATACGCAGCCCCAGCATTTT.

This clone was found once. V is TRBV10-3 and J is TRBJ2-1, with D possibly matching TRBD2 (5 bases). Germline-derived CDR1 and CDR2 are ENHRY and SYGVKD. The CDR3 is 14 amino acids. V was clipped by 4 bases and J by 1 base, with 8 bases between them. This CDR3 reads CAISVGDSYNEQFF. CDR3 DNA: TGTGCCATCAGTGTCGGGGATTCCTACAATGAGCAGTTCTTC.

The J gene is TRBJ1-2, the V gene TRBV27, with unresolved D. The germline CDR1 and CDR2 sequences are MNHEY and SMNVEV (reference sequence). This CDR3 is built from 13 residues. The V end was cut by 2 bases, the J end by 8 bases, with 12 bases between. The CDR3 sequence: CASSLAGGHGYTF. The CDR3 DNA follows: TGTGCCAGCAGTTTAGCAGGAGGGCACGGCTACACCTTC.

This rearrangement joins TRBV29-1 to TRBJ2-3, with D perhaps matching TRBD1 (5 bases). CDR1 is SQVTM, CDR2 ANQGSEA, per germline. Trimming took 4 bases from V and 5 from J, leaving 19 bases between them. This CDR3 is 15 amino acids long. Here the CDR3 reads CSVAVVQGGIDTQYF. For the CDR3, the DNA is TGCAGCGTTGCTGTTGTGCAGGGCGGAATAGATACGCAGTATTTT.

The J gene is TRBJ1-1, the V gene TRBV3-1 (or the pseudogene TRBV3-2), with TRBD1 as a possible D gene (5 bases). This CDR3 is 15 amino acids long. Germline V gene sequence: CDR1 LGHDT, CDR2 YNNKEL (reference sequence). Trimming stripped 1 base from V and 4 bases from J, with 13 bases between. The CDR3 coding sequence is TGTGCCAGCAGCCAAGGATGGACCGGGGGCACTGAAGCTTTCTTT. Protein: CASSQGWTGGTEAFF.

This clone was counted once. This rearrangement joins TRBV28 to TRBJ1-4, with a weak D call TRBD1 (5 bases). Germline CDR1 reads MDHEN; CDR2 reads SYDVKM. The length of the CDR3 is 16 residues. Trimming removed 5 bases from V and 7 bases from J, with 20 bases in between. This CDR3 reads CASSPNQGEGGEKLFF. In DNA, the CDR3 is TGTGCCAGCAGTCCAAACCAAGGGGAGGGCGGTGAAAAACTGTTTTTT.

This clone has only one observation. The CDR3 nucleotides are TGTGCCAGCACCCAAGGCAGGGGGCCCAGCACAGATACGCAGTATTTT. It encodes CASTQGRGPSTDTQYF. The chain joins TRBV5-4 to TRBJ2-3; 8 bases agree with TRBD1. Germline CDR1 and CDR2: SGHNT and YYREEE (reference sequence). V dropped 6 bases and J dropped 0; count of bases not matched to a gene: 9. This CDR3 is built from 16 residues.

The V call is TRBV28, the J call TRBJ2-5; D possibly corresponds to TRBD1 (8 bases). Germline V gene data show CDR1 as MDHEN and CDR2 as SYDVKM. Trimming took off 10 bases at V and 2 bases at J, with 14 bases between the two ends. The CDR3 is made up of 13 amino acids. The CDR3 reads CATGQGGQETQYF. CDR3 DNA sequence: TGTGCCACCGGACAGGGAGGGCAAGAGACCCAGTACTTC.

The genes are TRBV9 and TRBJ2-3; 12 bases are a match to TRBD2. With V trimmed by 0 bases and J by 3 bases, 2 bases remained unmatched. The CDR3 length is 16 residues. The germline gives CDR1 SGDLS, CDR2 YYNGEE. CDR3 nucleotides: TGTGCCAGCAGCGTAGGGACTAGCGGGATGACAGATACGCAGTATTTT. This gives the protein CASSVGTSGMTDTQYF.

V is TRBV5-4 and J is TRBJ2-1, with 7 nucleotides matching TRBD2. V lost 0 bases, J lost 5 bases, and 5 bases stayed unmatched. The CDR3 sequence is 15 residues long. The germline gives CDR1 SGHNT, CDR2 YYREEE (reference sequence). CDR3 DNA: TGTGCCAGCAGCTTGGTTCAGCGGGGTAACAATGAGCAGTTCTTC. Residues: CASSLVQRGNNEQFF.

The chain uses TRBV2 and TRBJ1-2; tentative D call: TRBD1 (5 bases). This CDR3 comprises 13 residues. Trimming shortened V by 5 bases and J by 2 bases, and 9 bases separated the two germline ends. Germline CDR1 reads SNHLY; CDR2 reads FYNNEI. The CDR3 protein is CASSQGINYGYTF. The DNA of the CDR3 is TGTGCCAGCAGTCAGGGTATAAACTATGGCTACACCTTC.

In nucleotides, the CDR3 is TGCGGTACCAAAGGGCTAGCGGGAGGGGAGGACACCGGGGAGCTGTTTTTT. This codes for CGTKGLAGGEDTGELFF. The rearrangement links TRBV10-1 to TRBJ2-2; 12 bases align to TRBD2. This CDR3 has 17 amino acids. Germline V lookup: CDR1 WNHNN, CDR2 SYGVQD (reference sequence).

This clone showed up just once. CDR3 DNA sequence: TGTGCCAGCAGTTCACCCAGGGGACAGGGGATAGATACGCAGTATTTT. Translated, it gives CASSSPRGQGIDTQYF. V is TRBV27 and J is TRBJ2-3, with 10 bases that match TRBD1. The CDR3 spans 16 residues. The germline V gene encodes CDR1 MNHEY and CDR2 SMNVEV (reference sequence). J lost 5 bases, V lost 4 bases, and 9 bases had no gene match.

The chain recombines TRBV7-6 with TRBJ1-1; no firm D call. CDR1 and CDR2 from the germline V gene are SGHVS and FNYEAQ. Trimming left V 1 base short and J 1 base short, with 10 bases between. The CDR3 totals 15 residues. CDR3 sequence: CASSLEPGWNTEAFF. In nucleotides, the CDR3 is TGTGCCAGCAGCTTAGAGCCGGGGTGGAACACTGAAGCTTTCTTT.

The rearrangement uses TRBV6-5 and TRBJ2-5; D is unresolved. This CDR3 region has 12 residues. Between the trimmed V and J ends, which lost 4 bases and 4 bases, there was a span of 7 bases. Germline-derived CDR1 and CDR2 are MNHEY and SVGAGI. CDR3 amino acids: CASSFSRETQYF. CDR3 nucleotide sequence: TGTGCCAGCAGTTTCTCCAGAGAGACCCAGTACTTC.

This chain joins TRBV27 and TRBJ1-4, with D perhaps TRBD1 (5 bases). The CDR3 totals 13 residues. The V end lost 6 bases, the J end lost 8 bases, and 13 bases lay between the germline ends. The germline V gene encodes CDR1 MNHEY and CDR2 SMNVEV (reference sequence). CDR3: CASRSQGGEKLFF. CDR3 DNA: TGTGCCAGCAGGTCGCAGGGAGGGGAAAAACTGTTTTTT.

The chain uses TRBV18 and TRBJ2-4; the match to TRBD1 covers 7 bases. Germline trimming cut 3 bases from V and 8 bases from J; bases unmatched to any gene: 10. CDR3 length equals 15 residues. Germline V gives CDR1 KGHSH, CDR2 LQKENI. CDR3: CASSPLGTEGYIQYF. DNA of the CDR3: TGTGCCAGCTCACCCCTCGGGACAGAAGGCTACATTCAGTACTTC.

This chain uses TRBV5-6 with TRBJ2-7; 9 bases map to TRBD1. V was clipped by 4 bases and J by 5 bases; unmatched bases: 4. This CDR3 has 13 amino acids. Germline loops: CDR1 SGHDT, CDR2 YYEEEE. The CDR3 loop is CASSRRTGDEQYF. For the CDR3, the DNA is TGTGCCAGCAGCCGGAGGACAGGGGACGAGCAGTACTTC.

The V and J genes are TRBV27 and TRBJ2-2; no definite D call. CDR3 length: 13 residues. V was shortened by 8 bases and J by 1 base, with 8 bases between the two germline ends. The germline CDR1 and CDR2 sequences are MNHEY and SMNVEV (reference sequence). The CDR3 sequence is CASANKNTGELFF. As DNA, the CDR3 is TGTGCCAGCGCGAATAAGAACACCGGGGAGCTGTTTTTT.

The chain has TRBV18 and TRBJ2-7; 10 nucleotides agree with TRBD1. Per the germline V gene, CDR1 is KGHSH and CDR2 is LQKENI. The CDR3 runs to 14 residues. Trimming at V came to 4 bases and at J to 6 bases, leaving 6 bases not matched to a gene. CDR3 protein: CASSLGQGFGEQYV. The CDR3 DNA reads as TGTGCCAGCTCACTGGGACAGGGGTTTGGCGAGCAGTACGTC.

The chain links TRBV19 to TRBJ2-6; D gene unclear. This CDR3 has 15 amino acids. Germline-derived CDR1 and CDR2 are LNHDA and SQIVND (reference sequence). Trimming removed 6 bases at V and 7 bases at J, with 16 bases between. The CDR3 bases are TGTGCCAGTAGAAGGCAGGCCTTCGGTGCCAACGTCCTGACTTTC. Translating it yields CASRRQAFGANVLTF.

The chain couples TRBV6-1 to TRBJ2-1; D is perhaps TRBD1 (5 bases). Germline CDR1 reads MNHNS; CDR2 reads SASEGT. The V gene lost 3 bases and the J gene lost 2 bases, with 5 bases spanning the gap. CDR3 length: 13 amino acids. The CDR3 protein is CASSETAYNEQFF. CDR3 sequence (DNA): TGTGCCAGCAGTGAGACAGCCTACAATGAGCAGTTCTTC.

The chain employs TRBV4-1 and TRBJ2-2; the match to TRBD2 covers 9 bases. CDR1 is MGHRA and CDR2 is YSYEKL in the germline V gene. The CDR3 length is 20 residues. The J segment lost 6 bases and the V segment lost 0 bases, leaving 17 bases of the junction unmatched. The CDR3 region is CASSQDGSAGGWGRPGELFF. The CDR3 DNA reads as TGCGCCAGCAGCCAAGATGGGTCAGCGGGAGGCTGGGGTCGTCCCGGGGAGCTGTTTTTT.

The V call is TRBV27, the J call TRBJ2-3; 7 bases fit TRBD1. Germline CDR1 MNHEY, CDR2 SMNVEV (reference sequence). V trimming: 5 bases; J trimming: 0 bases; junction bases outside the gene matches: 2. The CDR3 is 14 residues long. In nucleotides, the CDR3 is TGTGCCAGCAGTGGGACAGCTAGCACAGATACGCAGTATTTT. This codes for CASSGTASTDTQYF.

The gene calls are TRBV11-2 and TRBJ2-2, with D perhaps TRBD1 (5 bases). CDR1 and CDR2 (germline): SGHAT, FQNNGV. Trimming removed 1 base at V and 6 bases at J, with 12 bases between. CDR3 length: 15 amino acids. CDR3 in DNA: TGTGCCAGCAGCTTAGTTCCAGGGCGACCCGGGGAGCTGTTTTTT. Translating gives CASSLVPGRPGELFF.